This T cell receptor beta chain is drawn from a study of T cell changes during pregnancy in multiple sclerosis. This clone appeared a few times. The CDR3 is made up of 17 amino acids. V shed 7 bases, J shed 11 bases, and the junction held 19 bases outside the gene matches. Per the germline V gene, CDR1 is MNHEY and CDR2 is SMNVEV (reference sequence). TCRdb keeps only in-frame clones here, not all; method: immunoSEQ multiplex PCR. Of roughly 30,000 clones in the sample, about 90% are singletons; the top ten hold 0.6% to 0.8%. This receptor was taken from a female donor in good health, enrolled as a control in a pregnancy study. Here the sequenced sample was CD4+ T cells from peripheral blood mononuclear cells, taken in the first trimester of pregnancy. The chain carries TRBV27 and TRBJ1-6, with 8 nucleotides matching TRBD1. For the CDR3, the DNA is TGTGCCAGCACCATGAGGGACGTGGGCAGGGGGCTCGCACCCCTCCACTTT. Its protein is CASTMRDVGRGLAPLHF.